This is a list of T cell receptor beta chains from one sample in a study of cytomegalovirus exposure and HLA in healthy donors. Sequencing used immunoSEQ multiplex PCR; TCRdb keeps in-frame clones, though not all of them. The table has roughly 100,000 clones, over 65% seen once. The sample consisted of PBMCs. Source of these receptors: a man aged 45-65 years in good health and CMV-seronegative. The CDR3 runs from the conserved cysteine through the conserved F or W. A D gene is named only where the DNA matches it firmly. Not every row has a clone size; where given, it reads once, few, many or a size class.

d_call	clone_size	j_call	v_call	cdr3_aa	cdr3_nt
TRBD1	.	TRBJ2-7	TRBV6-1	CAIQWTGSYEQYF	TGTGCCATCCAATGGACAGGTTCGTACGAGCAGTACTTC
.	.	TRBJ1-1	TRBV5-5	CASSQGHMNTEAFF	TGTGCCAGCAGCCAGGGACATATGAACACTGAAGCTTTCTTT
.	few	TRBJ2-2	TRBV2	CAIDLRGDGELFF	TGTGCCATCGACCTAAGAGGAGACGGGGAGCTGTTTTTT
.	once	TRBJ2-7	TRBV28	CASSYSLGSYEQYF	TGTGCCAGCAGTTACTCGCTGGGCAGCTACGAGCAGTACTTC
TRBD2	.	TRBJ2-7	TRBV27	CASSLAGGEQYF	TGTGCCAGCAGTTTGGCGGGGGGCGAGCAGTACTTC
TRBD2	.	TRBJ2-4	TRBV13	CASSSRSWGAGDIQYF	TGTGCCAGCAGCTCCCGGTCGTGGGGTGCGGGGGACATTCAGTACTTC
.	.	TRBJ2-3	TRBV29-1	CSVDRGKKAGTQYF	TGCAGCGTTGATCGAGGGAAGAAGGCGGGTACGCAGTATTTT
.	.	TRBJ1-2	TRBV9	CASSVDSRGRGYTF	TGTGCCAGCAGCGTAGATAGCAGGGGACGAGGCTACACCTTC
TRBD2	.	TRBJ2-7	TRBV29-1	CSVSGTSGRVYEQYF	TGCAGCGTATCCGGGACTAGCGGGAGGGTGTACGAGCAGTACTTC
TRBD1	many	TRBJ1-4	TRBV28	CASSLGTGGRDNEKLFF	TGTGCCAGCAGTTTAGGGACAGGGGGCCGGGATAATGAAAAACTGTTTTTT
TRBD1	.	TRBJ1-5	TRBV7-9	CASSLGTGMDQPQHF	TGTGCCAGCAGCTTAGGGACAGGGATGGATCAGCCCCAGCATTTT
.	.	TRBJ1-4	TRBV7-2	CASSFSPTTNEKLFF	TGTGCCAGCAGCTTCTCCCCTACAACTAATGAAAAACTGTTTTTT
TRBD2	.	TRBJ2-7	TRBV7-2	CASSLAPDSGIYEQYF	TGTGCCAGCAGCTTAGCGCCGGATAGCGGGATCTACGAGCAGTACTTC
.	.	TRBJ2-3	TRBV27	CASSFLQSTDTQYF	TGTGCCAGCAGTTTTCTGCAGAGCACAGATACGCAGTATTTT
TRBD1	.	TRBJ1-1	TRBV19	CATSRDRQLRGEAFF	TGTGCCACCTCTCGGGACAGACAACTAAGGGGTGAAGCTTTCTTT
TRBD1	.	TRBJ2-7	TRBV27	CASRRDRDAYEQYF	TGTGCCAGCAGGAGGGACAGGGATGCCTACGAGCAGTACTTC
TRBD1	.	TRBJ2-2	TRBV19	CARPGTVNTGELFF	TGTGCCAGGCCCGGGACAGTAAACACCGGGGAGCTGTTTTTT
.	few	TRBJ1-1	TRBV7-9	CAAAGHRRTEAFF	TGTGCAGCAGCAGGTCATCGGCGCACTGAAGCTTTCTTT
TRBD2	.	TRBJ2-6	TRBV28	CASSSAGVVGANVLTF	TGTGCCAGCAGTTCAGCGGGAGTAGTGGGGGCCAACGTCCTGACTTTC
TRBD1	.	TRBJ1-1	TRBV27	CASSASTGESNTEAFF	TGTGCCAGCAGTGCCTCGACAGGGGAGTCGAACACTGAAGCTTTCTTT
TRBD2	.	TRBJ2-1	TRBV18	CASSPDSGRTYNEQFF	TGTGCCAGCTCACCAGATAGCGGGAGGACCTACAATGAGCAGTTCTTC
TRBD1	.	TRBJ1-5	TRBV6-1	CASSLTGDQPQHF	TGTGCCAGCAGCCTTACAGGGGATCAGCCCCAGCATTTT
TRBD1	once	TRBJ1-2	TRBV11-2	CASSTSPGQQYGYTF	TGTGCCAGCAGCACCTCCCCGGGACAGCAGTATGGCTACACCTTC
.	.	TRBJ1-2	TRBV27	CASSFSAEVAVEHPF	TGTGCCAGCAGTTTCTCCGCCGAGGTAGCCGTCGAGCACCCCTTC
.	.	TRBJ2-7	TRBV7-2	CASSRTRGSDEQYF	TGTGCCAGCAGCCGGACCCGGGGGTCCGACGAGCAGTACTTC
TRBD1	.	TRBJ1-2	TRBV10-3	CASITGQGNLYGYTF	TGTGCCTCGATTACGGGACAGGGGAATCTATATGGCTACACCTTC
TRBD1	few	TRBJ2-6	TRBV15	CATSREGQGAGGANVLTF	TGTGCCACCAGCAGAGAAGGACAGGGGGCAGGTGGGGCCAACGTCCTGACTTTC
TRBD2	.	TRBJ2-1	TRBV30	CALNSGRATHNEQFF	TGTGCCCTGAATAGCGGGAGGGCCACCCACAATGAGCAGTTCTTC
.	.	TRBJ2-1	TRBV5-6	CASSLSLASYNEQFF	TGTGCCAGCAGCTTGTCGCTAGCGTCCTACAATGAGCAGTTCTTC
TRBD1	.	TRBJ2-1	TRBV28	CASRIPGQGYNEQFF	TGTGCCAGCAGAATCCCGGGACAGGGGTACAATGAGCAGTTCTTC
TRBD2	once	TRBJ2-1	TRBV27	CASSLSLLANEQFF	TGTGCCAGCAGTTTATCACTACTAGCGAATGAGCAGTTCTTC
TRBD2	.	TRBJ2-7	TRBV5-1	CASSLVAGEPNPEQYF	TGCGCCAGCAGCTTGGTGGCGGGGGAGCCCAACCCCGAGCAGTACTTC
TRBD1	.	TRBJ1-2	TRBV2	CASSPGQGPNYGYTF	TGTGCCAGCAGCCCGGGACAGGGGCCGAACTATGGCTACACCTTC
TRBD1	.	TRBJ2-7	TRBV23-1	CASRPAGGPNLYEQYF	TGCGCCAGCAGACCAGCAGGGGGCCCGAACCTCTACGAGCAGTACTTC
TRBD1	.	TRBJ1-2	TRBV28	CASSSYRGRDLNYGYTF	TGTGCCAGCAGTTCGTACAGGGGGCGCGATCTGAACTATGGCTACACCTTC
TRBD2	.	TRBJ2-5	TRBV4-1	CASSQGVAGVVETQYF	TGCGCCAGCAGCCAAGGGGTAGCGGGAGTAGTGGAGACCCAGTACTTC
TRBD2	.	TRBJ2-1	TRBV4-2	CASSQSRAGYNEQFF	TGTGCCAGCAGCCAAAGCCGAGCGGGATACAATGAGCAGTTCTTC
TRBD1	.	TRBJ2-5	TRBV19	CASSRGQAETQYF	TGTGCCAGTAGTCGGGGACAGGCGGAGACCCAGTACTTC
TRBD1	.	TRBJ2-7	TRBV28	CASSSGQADEQYF	TGTGCCAGCAGTTCCGGACAGGCCGACGAGCAGTACTTC
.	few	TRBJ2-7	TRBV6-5	CASSLTRLADEQYF	TGTGCCAGCAGTTTGACTAGACTTGCTGACGAGCAGTACTTC
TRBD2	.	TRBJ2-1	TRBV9	CASSVAGGEYNEQFF	TGTGCCAGCAGCGTAGCGGGGGGAGAATACAATGAGCAGTTCTTC
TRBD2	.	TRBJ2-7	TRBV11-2	CASSLDPFGLAGSEQYF	TGTGCCAGCAGCTTAGATCCTTTCGGACTAGCGGGAAGTGAGCAGTACTTC
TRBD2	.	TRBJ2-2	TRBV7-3	CASKGLAGTGELFF	TGTGCCAGTAAGGGACTAGCGGGAACCGGGGAGCTGTTTTTT
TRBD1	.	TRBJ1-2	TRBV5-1	CASSLGIQGADGYTF	TGCGCCAGCAGTTTGGGCATACAGGGGGCGGATGGCTACACCTTC
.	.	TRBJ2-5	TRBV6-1	CASTRVALYQETQYF	TGTGCCAGCACCCGGGTAGCCCTTTACCAAGAGACCCAGTACTTC
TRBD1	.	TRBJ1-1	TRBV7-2	CASSRGQGRTEAFF	TGTGCCAGCAGCCGCGGACAGGGTCGAACTGAAGCTTTCTTT
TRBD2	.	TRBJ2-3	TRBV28	CAGRAGGTDTQYF	TGTGCCGGTAGGGCGGGGGGCACAGATACGCAGTATTTT
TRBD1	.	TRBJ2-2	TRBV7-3	CASSYRGDTGELFF	TGTGCCAGCAGCTACAGGGGGGACACCGGGGAGCTGTTTTTT
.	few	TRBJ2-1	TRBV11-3	CASSSWGASGGEQFF	TGTGCCAGCAGCTCCTGGGGAGCCTCGGGCGGTGAGCAGTTCTTC
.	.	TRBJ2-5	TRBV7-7	CASSALPGNQETQYF	TGTGCTAGCAGCGCCCTTCCCGGTAACCAAGAGACCCAGTACTTC
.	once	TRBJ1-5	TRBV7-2	CASSRRGNQPQHF	TGTGCCAGCAGCCGACGGGGCAATCAGCCCCAGCATTTT
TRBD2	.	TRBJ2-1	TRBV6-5	CASSTRLAGYNEQFF	TGTGCCAGCAGTACCAGACTAGCGGGGTACAATGAGCAGTTCTTC
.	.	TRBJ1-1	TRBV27	CATRRTAGVQRKNTEAFF	TGTGCCACCAGACGGACCGCCGGGGTTCAAAGAAAGAACACTGAAGCTTTCTTT
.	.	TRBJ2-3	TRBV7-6	CASSLGQEGGFTDTQYF	TGTGCCAGCAGCTTAGGGCAGGAGGGCGGTTTCACAGATACGCAGTATTTT
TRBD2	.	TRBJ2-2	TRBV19	CASTPLAGFGGELFF	TGTGCCAGTACCCCACTAGCGGGATTCGGCGGGGAGCTGTTTTTT
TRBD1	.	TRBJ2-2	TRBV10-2	CASSVGTANTGELFF	TGCGCCAGCAGTGTTGGGACAGCGAACACCGGGGAGCTGTTTTTT
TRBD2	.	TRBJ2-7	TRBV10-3	CAIPGGTSLRRSEPVNSEQYF	TGTGCCATCCCGGGGGGGACTAGCTTACGTCGTTCGGAACCAGTGAACTCCGAGCAGTACTTC